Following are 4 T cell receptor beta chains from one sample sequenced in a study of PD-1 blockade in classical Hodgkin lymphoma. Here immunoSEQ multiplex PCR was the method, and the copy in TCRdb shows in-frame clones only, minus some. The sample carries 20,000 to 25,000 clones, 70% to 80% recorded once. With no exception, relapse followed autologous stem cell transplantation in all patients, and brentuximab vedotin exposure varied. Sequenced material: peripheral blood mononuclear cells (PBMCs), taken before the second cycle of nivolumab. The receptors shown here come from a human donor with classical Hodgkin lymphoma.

The CDR3 sequence is CASGLRTGGDEQYF. DNA for the CDR3: TGTGCCAGCGGCCTCAGGACAGGGGGCGACGAGCAGTACTTC. The chain combines TRBV25-1 with TRBJ2-7, with TRBD1 identical over 11 bases. The CDR3 is 14 residues long. Per germline, CDR1 MGHDK and CDR2 SYGVNS. J was trimmed by 5 bases and V by 8 bases; bases with no gene match: 8.

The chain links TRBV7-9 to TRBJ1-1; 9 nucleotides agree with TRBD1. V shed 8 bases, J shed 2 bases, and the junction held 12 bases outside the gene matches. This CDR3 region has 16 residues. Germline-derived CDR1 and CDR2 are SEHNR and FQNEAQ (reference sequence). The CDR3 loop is CASRADSGQGNTEAFF. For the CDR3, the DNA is TGTGCCAGCCGGGCGGATTCGGGACAGGGTAACACTGAAGCTTTCTTT.

The CDR3 loop is CASSLAGNTEAFF. CDR3 bases: TGTGCCAGCAGCTTGGCAGGGAACACTGAAGCTTTCTTT. V is TRBV5-5 and J is TRBJ1-1; D gene uncertain. The CDR3 is 13 residues long. V gave up 0 bases and J gave up 1 base, with 4 bases separating them. In germline, CDR1 is SGHKS, CDR2 YYEKEE (reference sequence).

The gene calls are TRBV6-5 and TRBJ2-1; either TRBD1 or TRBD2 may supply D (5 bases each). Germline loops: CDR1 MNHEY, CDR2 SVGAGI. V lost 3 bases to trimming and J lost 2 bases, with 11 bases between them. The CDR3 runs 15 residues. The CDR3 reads CASSYRGSPYNEQFF. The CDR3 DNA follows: TGTGCCAGCAGTTATCGGGGCAGCCCCTACAATGAGCAGTTCTTC.